These T cell receptor beta chains were read from a single sample in a study of cytomegalovirus exposure and HLA in healthy donors. Generated by immunoSEQ multiplex PCR, the TCRdb table keeps only in-frame clones and is missing some. The data contain about 250,000 clones, roughly nine tenths of them seen just once; the ten biggest clones take up around 11%. The sequenced material came from PBMCs. These receptors were obtained from a man between 18 and 29 years old in good health and CMV-seropositive. CDR3s include the opening cysteine and the closing phenylalanine or tryptophan. D genes are given only for firm matches. Clone size is shown for a subset of rows, as once, few, many or a class of expanded clone.

V gene: TRBV18; clone size: NA; J gene: TRBJ2-1; D gene: NA; CDR3 protein: CASSLRGNEQFF; CDR3 DNA: TGTGCCAGCTCACTCCGGGGGAATGAGCAGTTCTTC
V gene: TRBV18; clone size: NA; J gene: TRBJ2-7; D gene: NA; CDR3 protein: CASSPGGTETYEQYF; CDR3 DNA: TGTGCCAGCTCCCCCGGGGGCACGGAGACCTACGAGCAGTACTTC
V gene: TRBV7-3; clone size: few; J gene: TRBJ2-7; D gene: NA; CDR3 protein: CAGTLVEQYF; CDR3 DNA: TGTGCCGGGACCCTTGTCGAGCAGTACTTC
V gene: TRBV6-1; clone size: once; J gene: TRBJ2-7; D gene: NA; CDR3 protein: CASRSYYEQYF; CDR3 DNA: TGTGCCAGCAGATCTTATTACGAGCAGTACTTC
V gene: TRBV29-1; clone size: NA; J gene: TRBJ2-2; D gene: NA; CDR3 protein: CSARDSLNTGELFF; CDR3 DNA: TGCAGCGCCCGGGATTCATTGAACACCGGGGAGCTGTTTTTT
V gene: TRBV5-6; clone size: NA; J gene: TRBJ2-7; D gene: TRBD2; CDR3 protein: CASSSGLAGEQYF; CDR3 DNA: TGTGCCAGCAGCTCAGGACTAGCAGGCGAGCAGTACTTC
V gene: TRBV5-4; clone size: NA; J gene: TRBJ1-1; D gene: NA; CDR3 protein: CASTPLEGPRTAEAFF; CDR3 DNA: TGTGCCAGCACCCCGTTGGAGGGTCCAAGGACTGCTGAAGCTTTCTTT
V gene: TRBV5-1; clone size: NA; J gene: TRBJ2-7; D gene: TRBD1; CDR3 protein: CASSFGTVNYEQYF; CDR3 DNA: TGCGCCAGCAGCTTTGGGACAGTCAACTACGAGCAGTACTTC
V gene: TRBV4-3; clone size: NA; J gene: TRBJ2-7; D gene: NA; CDR3 protein: CASSQESAPLYSYEQYF; CDR3 DNA: TGCGCCAGCAGCCAAGAATCCGCTCCGCTATACTCCTACGAGCAGTACTTC
V gene: TRBV27; clone size: NA; J gene: TRBJ2-2; D gene: NA; CDR3 protein: CASTPGRRAGELFF; CDR3 DNA: TGTGCCAGCACCCCCGGGAGAAGAGCCGGGGAGCTGTTTTTT
V gene: TRBV29-1; clone size: NA; J gene: TRBJ2-3; D gene: NA; CDR3 protein: CSVGVLGQEF; CDR3 DNA: TGCAGCGTTGGAGTACTCGGACAAGAGTTT
V gene: TRBV7-8; clone size: NA; J gene: TRBJ1-1; D gene: NA; CDR3 protein: CASSLAAGIYTEAFF; CDR3 DNA: TGTGCCAGCAGCTTAGCGGCAGGGATCTACACTGAAGCTTTCTTT
V gene: TRBV28; clone size: few; J gene: TRBJ1-2; D gene: TRBD1; CDR3 protein: CASSLQGGYGYTF; CDR3 DNA: TGTGCCAGCAGTCTTCAGGGGGGCTATGGCTACACCTTC
V gene: TRBV5-6; clone size: NA; J gene: TRBJ2-1; D gene: NA; CDR3 protein: CASSLAGGGSYNEQFF; CDR3 DNA: TGTGCCAGCAGCTTGGCCGGCGGAGGCTCCTACAATGAGCAGTTCTTC
V gene: TRBV9; clone size: NA; J gene: TRBJ2-5; D gene: NA; CDR3 protein: CASSVVGSVQETQYF; CDR3 DNA: TGTGCCAGCAGCGTAGTAGGTTCCGTGCAAGAGACCCAGTACTTC
V gene: TRBV9; clone size: NA; J gene: TRBJ2-1; D gene: TRBD2; CDR3 protein: CASSVAWREGLRVYNEQFF; CDR3 DNA: TGTGCCAGCAGCGTAGCGTGGCGGGAGGGCCTTAGGGTCTACAATGAGCAGTTCTTC
V gene: TRBV7-6; clone size: NA; J gene: TRBJ2-1; D gene: NA; CDR3 protein: CASSSGYNEQFF; CDR3 DNA: TGTGCCAGCAGCTCAGGCTACAATGAGCAGTTCTTC
V gene: TRBV6-5; clone size: NA; J gene: TRBJ1-2; D gene: TRBD1; CDR3 protein: CASSYLGQGNGYTF; CDR3 DNA: TGTGCCAGCAGTTACCTGGGACAGGGCAACGGCTACACCTTC
V gene: TRBV27; clone size: NA; J gene: TRBJ1-2; D gene: NA; CDR3 protein: CASSLSTPRVGYGYTF; CDR3 DNA: TGTGCCAGCAGTTTGTCAACCCCCAGGGTCGGCTATGGCTACACCTTC
V gene: TRBV6-5; clone size: NA; J gene: TRBJ2-7; D gene: NA; CDR3 protein: CASSYGGGLYEQYF; CDR3 DNA: TGTGCCAGCAGTTACGGAGGAGGGTTATACGAGCAGTACTTC
V gene: TRBV7-2; clone size: NA; J gene: TRBJ2-7; D gene: NA; CDR3 protein: CASTLGGLEQYF; CDR3 DNA: TGTGCCAGCACCTTGGGGGGTCTCGAGCAGTACTTC
V gene: TRBV28; clone size: NA; J gene: TRBJ1-1; D gene: NA; CDR3 protein: CASTNPRGTEAFF; CDR3 DNA: TGTGCCAGCACCAACCCCAGGGGCACTGAAGCTTTCTTT
V gene: TRBV7-9; clone size: NA; J gene: TRBJ1-2; D gene: NA; CDR3 protein: CASSLAAPERNYGYTF; CDR3 DNA: TGTGCCAGCAGCTTAGCCGCTCCAGAGAGAAACTATGGCTACACCTTC
V gene: TRBV11-3; clone size: NA; J gene: TRBJ2-7; D gene: NA; CDR3 protein: CASSLGDSSYEQYF; CDR3 DNA: TGTGCCAGCAGCCTCGGTGATTCCTCCTACGAGCAGTACTTC
V gene: TRBV2; clone size: NA; J gene: TRBJ1-5; D gene: NA; CDR3 protein: CASSQGQNNQPQHF; CDR3 DNA: TGTGCCAGCAGCCAGGGTCAGAACAATCAGCCCCAGCATTTT
V gene: TRBV13; clone size: NA; J gene: TRBJ2-1; D gene: TRBD2; CDR3 protein: CASSYRTAGVGNEQFF; CDR3 DNA: TGTGCCAGCAGCTACCGAACGGCGGGAGTAGGGAATGAGCAGTTCTTC
V gene: TRBV29-1; clone size: NA; J gene: TRBJ2-7; D gene: NA; CDR3 protein: CSVERGSGYEQYF; CDR3 DNA: TGCAGCGTTGAGAGAGGGAGTGGGTACGAGCAGTACTTC
V gene: TRBV6-5; clone size: NA; J gene: TRBJ2-2; D gene: TRBD1; CDR3 protein: CATLLLGQGTGELFF; CDR3 DNA: TGTGCCACCCTTTTATTGGGACAGGGGACCGGGGAGCTGTTTTTT
V gene: TRBV9; clone size: NA; J gene: TRBJ2-3; D gene: NA; CDR3 protein: CASSAVNTDTQYF; CDR3 DNA: TGTGCCAGCAGCGCGGTTAACACAGATACGCAGTATTTT
V gene: TRBV30; clone size: NA; J gene: TRBJ1-4; D gene: NA; CDR3 protein: CAWSWGRATNEKLFF; CDR3 DNA: TGTGCCTGGAGCTGGGGGCGGGCAACTAATGAAAAACTGTTTTTT
V gene: TRBV28; clone size: NA; J gene: TRBJ2-1; D gene: NA; CDR3 protein: CASSITGVPYNEQFF; CDR3 DNA: TGTGCCAGCAGTATTACCGGGGTCCCCTACAATGAGCAGTTCTTC
V gene: TRBV5-4; clone size: NA; J gene: TRBJ2-2; D gene: NA; CDR3 protein: CASSLIGDTGELFF; CDR3 DNA: TGTGCCAGCAGCTTGATTGGGGACACCGGGGAGCTGTTTTTT
V gene: TRBV13; clone size: NA; J gene: TRBJ2-7; D gene: NA; CDR3 protein: CASSRGLAYEQYF; CDR3 DNA: TGTGCCAGCAGCCGAGGACTGGCCTACGAGCAGTACTTC
V gene: TRBV11-2; clone size: NA; J gene: TRBJ2-7; D gene: NA; CDR3 protein: CASSRSTYEQYF; CDR3 DNA: TGTGCCAGCAGCCGCAGTACCTACGAGCAGTACTTC
V gene: TRBV2; clone size: NA; J gene: TRBJ2-1; D gene: TRBD2; CDR3 protein: CASSMGLAGAYNEQFF; CDR3 DNA: TGTGCCAGCAGTATGGGACTAGCGGGAGCCTACAATGAGCAGTTCTTC
V gene: TRBV2; clone size: NA; J gene: TRBJ2-1; D gene: NA; CDR3 protein: CASSEGQRQFF; CDR3 DNA: TGTGCCAGCAGTGAAGGACAACGACAGTTCTTC
V gene: TRBV6-5; clone size: NA; J gene: TRBJ2-3; D gene: NA; CDR3 protein: CASTQSGTQAQYF; CDR3 DNA: TGTGCCAGCACTCAGTCCGGGACACAGGCGCAGTATTTT